These 3 T cell receptor beta chains share one sample of origin, sequenced in a study of blood T cell repertoires in COVID-19. Assay: immunoSEQ multiplex PCR; the TCRdb copy retains only in-frame clones and omits some. The table lists about 300,000 clones, approximately 84% of them singletons, with 1.4% to 1.5% in the top ten. Sequencing was performed on peripheral blood. The receptors here all came from a human donor with COVID-19, enrolled during active disease. The donor label of this sample is uncertain.

This sequence joins TRBV5-1 and TRBJ1-4, with D hard to call. Germline CDR1 SGHRS, CDR2 YFSETQ. V was clipped by 6 bases and J by 3 bases, with 18 bases between them. This CDR3 comprises 16 residues. CDR3: CASTPGPTSANEKLFF. The CDR3 DNA follows: TGCGCCAGCACACCTGGGCCTACCTCGGCTAATGAAAAACTGTTTTTT.

CDR3 region: CASSLDYRSGEQYF. As DNA, the CDR3 is TGTGCCAGCAGCTTGGACTACCGGTCGGGAGAGCAGTACTTC. This chain connects TRBV5-4 to TRBJ2-7; D is possibly TRBD2 (5 bases). The ends were cut back, 0 bases at V and 7 bases at J, with 14 bases in the middle. The CDR3 runs to 14 residues. CDR1 and CDR2 (germline): SGHNT, YYREEE (reference sequence).

The chain uses TRBV10-3 and TRBJ2-7, with 9 bases lining up with TRBD2. Per germline, CDR1 ENHRY and CDR2 SYGVKD. CDR3 length: 12 residues. After removal of 10 bases from V and 0 bases from J, the junction contained 1 base not matched to a gene. The CDR3 loop is CASGGDSYEQYF. CDR3 bases: TGTGCCAGCGGGGGGGACTCCTACGAGCAGTACTTC.